This T cell receptor (beta chain) came from a study of cytomegalovirus exposure and HLA in healthy donors. Whole-study context: Ancestry clustering placed more than 65% of over 300 genotyped donors in the Caucasian-associated cluster.

For this clone: The antigen remains undetermined.

Amplification used 60 Vbeta primers and 13 Jbeta primers. The table came from immunoSEQ multiplex PCR; TCRdb's copy has only in-frame clones and leaves some out. The sample holds 150,000 or so clones, approximately 80% seen once. Study results and caveats: The authors later found most CMV-associated TCR beta chains appeared HLA-restricted.

CDR1 and CDR2 from the germline V gene are SQVTM and ANQGSEA. Trimming at V came to 6 bases and at J to 6 bases, leaving 11 bases not matched to a gene. The CDR3 is 15 amino acids. Input material: PBMCs. This TCR was sampled from a male donor in good health and CMV-seronegative. The chain combines TRBV29-1 with TRBJ1-3; 10 bases agree with TRBD1. The CDR3 reads CSVATGGQGLNTIYF. CDR3 in DNA: TGCAGCGTCGCCACCGGGGGACAGGGGTTAAACACCATATATTTT.